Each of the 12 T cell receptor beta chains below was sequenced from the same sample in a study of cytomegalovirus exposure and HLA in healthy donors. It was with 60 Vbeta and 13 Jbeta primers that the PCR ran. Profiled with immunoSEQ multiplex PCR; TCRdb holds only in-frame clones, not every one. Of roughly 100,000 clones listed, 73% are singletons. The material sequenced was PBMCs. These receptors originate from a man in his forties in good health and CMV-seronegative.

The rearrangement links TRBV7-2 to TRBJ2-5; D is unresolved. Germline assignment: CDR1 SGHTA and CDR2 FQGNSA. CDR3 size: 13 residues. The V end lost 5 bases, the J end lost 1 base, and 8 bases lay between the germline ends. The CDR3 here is CASSERFQETQYF. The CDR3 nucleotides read TGTGCCAGCAGCGAGAGGTTCCAAGAGACCCAGTACTTC.

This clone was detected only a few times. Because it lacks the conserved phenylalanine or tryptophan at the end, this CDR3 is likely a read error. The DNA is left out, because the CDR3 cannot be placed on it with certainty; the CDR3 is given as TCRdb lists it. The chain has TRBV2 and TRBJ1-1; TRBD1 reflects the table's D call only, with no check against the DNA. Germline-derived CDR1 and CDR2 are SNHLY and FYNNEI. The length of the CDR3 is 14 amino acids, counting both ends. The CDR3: CASSLQQSNTEALV.

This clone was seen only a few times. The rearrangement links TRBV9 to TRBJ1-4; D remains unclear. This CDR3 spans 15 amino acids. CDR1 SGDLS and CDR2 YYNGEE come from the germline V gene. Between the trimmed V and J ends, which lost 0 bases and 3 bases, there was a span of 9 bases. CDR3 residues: CASSVAVSANEKLFF. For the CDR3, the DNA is TGTGCCAGCAGCGTAGCGGTTTCGGCTAATGAAAAACTGTTTTTT.

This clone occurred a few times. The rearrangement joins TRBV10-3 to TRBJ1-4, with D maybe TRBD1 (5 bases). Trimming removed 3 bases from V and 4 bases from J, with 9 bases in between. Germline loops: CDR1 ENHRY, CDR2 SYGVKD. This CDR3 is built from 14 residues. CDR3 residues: CAISDGQYNEKLFF. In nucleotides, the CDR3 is TGTGCCATCAGTGATGGACAATATAATGAAAAACTGTTTTTT.

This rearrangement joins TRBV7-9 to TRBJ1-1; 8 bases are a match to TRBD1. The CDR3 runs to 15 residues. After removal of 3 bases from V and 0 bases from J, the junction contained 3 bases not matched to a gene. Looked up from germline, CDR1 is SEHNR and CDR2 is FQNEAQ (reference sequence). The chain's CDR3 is CASSLTGALNTEAFF. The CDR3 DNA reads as TGTGCCAGCAGCTTGACAGGGGCCCTGAACACTGAAGCTTTCTTT. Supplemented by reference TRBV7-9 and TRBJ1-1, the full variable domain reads DTGVSQNPRHKITKRGQNVTFRCDPISEHNRLYWYRQTLGQGPEFLTYFQNEAQLEKSRLLSDRFSAERPKGSFSTLEIQRTEQGDSAMYLCASSLTGALNTEAFFGQGTRLTVV.

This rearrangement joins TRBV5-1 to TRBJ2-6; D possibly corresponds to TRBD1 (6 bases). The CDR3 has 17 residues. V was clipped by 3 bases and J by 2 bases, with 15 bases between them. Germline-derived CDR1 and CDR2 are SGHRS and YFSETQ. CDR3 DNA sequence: TGCGCCAGCAGCTCGTCACAGGGAAACCCTGGGGCCAACGTCCTGACTTTC. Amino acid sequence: CASSSSQGNPGANVLTF.

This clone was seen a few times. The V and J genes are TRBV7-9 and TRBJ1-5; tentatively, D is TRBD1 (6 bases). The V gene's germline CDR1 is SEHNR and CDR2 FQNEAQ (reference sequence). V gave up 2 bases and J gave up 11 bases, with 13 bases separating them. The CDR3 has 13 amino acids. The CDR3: CASSLRGGDTQHF. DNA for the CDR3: TGTGCCAGCAGCTTAAGAGGGGGGGATACCCAGCATTTT.

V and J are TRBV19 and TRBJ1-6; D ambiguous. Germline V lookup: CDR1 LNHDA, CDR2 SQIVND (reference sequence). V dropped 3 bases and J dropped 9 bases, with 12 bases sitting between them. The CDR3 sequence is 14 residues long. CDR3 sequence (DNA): TGTGCCAGTAGTATCGGGGAAACGGGTTCACCCCTCCACTTT. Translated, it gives CASSIGETGSPLHF.

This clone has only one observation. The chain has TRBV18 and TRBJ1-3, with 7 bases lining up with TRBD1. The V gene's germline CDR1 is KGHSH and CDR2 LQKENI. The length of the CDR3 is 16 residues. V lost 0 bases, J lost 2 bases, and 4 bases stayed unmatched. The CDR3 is CASSPPGTEAGNTIYF. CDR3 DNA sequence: TGTGCCAGCTCACCACCCGGGACAGAAGCTGGAAACACCATATATTTT.

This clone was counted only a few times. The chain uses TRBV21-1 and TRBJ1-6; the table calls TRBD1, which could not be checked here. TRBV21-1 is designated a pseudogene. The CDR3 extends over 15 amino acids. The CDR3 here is CASSARGQSGSPLHF. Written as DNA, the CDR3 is TGTGCCAGCAGCGCGAGAGGACAGTCTGGTTCACCCCTCCACTTT.

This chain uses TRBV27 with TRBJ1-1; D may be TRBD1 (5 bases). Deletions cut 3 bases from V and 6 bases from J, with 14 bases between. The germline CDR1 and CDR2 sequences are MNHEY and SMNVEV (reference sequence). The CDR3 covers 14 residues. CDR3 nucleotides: TGTGCCAGCAGTTTGCTGGAGGGGCTTGCTGAAGCTTTCTTT. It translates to CASSLLEGLAEAFF.

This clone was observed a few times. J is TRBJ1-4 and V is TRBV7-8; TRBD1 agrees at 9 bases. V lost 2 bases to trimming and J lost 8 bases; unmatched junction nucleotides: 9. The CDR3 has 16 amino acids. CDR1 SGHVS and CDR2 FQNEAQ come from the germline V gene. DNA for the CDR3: TGTGCCAGCAGCTTATGGCGTTGGACAGGGGAAGAAAAACTGTTTTTT. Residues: CASSLWRWTGEEKLFF.